This entry features one TCR beta chain sequence. This clonotype has ten or more counts. Its antigen has not been determined. Qualities for individual bases were not recorded, and no much larger clone is one base off. Libraries were prepared through RT-PCR. Sequencing took place on an Illumina HiSeq 2500. Starting from the raw public reads, TCRdb applied fastp trimming at Q25, assembled clones with MiXCR and retained in-frame beta chains. Every entry covers one CDR3 protein and lists the most common genes and DNA from its rows. This sample comprises about 700,000 distinct CDR3 sequences, roughly 13% of them detected only once. The ten largest make up 5.5% to 7% of the sample. This sample was taken from a study of response to subunit inactivated influenza vaccine listed by TCRdb under 2018. In terms of the full investigation: The study used deep quantitative T cell receptor repertoire profiling to track responses to a trivalent subunit inactivated influenza vaccine.

Findings and caveats that apply to the study as a whole: The authors proposed that each seasonal influenza vaccination may bring in only a limited number of new T cells.

V is pruned by 0 bases and J by 0 bases, leaving 6 bases of the junction without a gene match. From cysteine to phenylalanine, the CDR3 is 16 amino acids long. Only the CDR3 portion is preserved as DNA: 48 bases, with reading frame beginning at the first base. The germline V gene gives CDR1 as SGDLS and CDR2 as YYNGEE. The clonotype originates from a man aged 45 to 65 who received an inactivated influenza vaccine. Donor details come from another sample of the same person, matched by shared clones. This chain is built from TRBV9 and TRBJ2-7, with TRBD2 identical over 7 junction bases. Sample: PBMCs from blood, taken 14 to 15 days before vaccination. CDR3 sequence: CASSVGEGLSSYEQYF. The DNA sequence follows: TGTGCCAGCAGCGTAGGGGAGGGACTCAGCTCCTACGAGCAGTACTTC.